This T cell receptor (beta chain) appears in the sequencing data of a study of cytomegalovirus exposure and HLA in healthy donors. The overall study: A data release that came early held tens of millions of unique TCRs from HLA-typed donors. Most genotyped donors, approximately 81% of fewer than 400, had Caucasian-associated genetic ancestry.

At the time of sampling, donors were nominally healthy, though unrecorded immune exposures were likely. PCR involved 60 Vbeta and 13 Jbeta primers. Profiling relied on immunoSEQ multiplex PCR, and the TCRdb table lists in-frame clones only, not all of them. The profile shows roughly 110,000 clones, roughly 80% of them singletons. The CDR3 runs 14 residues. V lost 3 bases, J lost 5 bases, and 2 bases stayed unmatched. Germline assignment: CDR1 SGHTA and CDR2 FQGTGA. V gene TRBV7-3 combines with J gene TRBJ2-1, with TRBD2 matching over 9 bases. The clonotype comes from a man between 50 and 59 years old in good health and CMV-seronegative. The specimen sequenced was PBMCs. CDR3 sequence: CASSLAGGNNEQFF. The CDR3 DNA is TGTGCCAGCAGCTTGGCGGGGGGGAACAATGAGCAGTTCTTC.